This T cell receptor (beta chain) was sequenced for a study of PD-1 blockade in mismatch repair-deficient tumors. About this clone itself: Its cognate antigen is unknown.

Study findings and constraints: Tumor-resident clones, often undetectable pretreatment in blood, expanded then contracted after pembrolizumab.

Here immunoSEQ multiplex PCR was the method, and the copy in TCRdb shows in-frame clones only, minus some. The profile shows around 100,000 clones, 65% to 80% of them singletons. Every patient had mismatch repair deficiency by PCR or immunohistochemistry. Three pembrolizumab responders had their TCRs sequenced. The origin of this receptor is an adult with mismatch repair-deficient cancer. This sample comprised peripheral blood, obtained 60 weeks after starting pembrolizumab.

The CDR3 spells CASGSGQGYTEAFF. The CDR3, as DNA: TGTGCCAGCGGATCAGGACAGGGTTACACTGAAGCTTTCTTT. The chain recombines TRBV5-8 with TRBJ1-1; 8 bases are shared with TRBD1. Looked up from germline, CDR1 is SGHTS and CDR2 is YDEGEE. The CDR3 contains 14 residues. After removal of 7 bases from V and 3 bases from J, the junction contained 8 bases not matched to a gene.